This T cell receptor (beta chain) was profiled in a study of metastatic and nonmetastatic thyroid tumors. TCRdb redid the clone calls on the PCR reads using MiXCR. The repertoire has about 19,000 clones, around 40% of them found once; the top ten carry roughly 26%. Trimming shortened V by 0 bases and J by 0 bases, and 15 bases separated the two germline ends. The CDR3 totals 18 residues. Germline CDR1 is MNHEY and CDR2 is SVGEGT. Before thyroid surgery, none of the patients had received any treatment. This clone was detected only a few times. The receptor comes from a female donor with papillary thyroid cancer or a benign thyroid nodule (not recorded which). Some clones in this sample may be carry-over from other donors' samples. V gene TRBV6-2 or TRBV6-3 combines with J gene TRBJ1-5; D remains unclear. Specimen: tumor tissue. The CDR3 region has the DNA TGTGCCAGCAGTTACTCGAGCCCAGCGACGCTTAGCAATCAGCCCCAGCATTTT. Amino acids: CASSYSSPATLSNQPQHF.